These 22 T cell receptor beta chains came from one sample sequenced in a study of long-term antiretroviral therapy in people with HIV. The immunoSEQ assay was v3.0, run at survey level. Measured with immunoSEQ multiplex PCR; TCRdb has only the in-frame clones, and not every one. This table has about 20,000 clones, under 90% appearing once. The specimen was unsorted PBMCs, collected 2.4 to 2.5 years after starting antiretroviral therapy. These TCRs come from a man aged 35-49 years with HIV.

The rearrangement links TRBV30 to TRBJ2-7; 8 positions match TRBD1. This CDR3 contains 14 residues. Germline CDR1 is GTSNPN and CDR2 is SVGIG (reference sequence). V lost 2 bases, J lost 0 bases, and 3 bases stayed unmatched. CDR3 residues: CAWSSDRDSYEQYF. CDR3 coding DNA: TGTGCCTGGAGTTCGGACAGGGACTCCTACGAGCAGTACTTC.

This clone was seen a single time. The J gene is TRBJ2-7, the V gene TRBV7-9; D possibly corresponds to TRBD1 (5 bases). Trimming shortened V by 4 bases and J by 3 bases, and 13 bases separated the two germline ends. The CDR3 sequence is 14 residues long. Germline V gene sequence: CDR1 SEHNR, CDR2 FQNEAQ (reference sequence). The CDR3 reads CASSYGHLGYEQYF. The CDR3 bases are TGTGCCAGCAGCTACGGACACCTCGGCTACGAGCAGTACTTC.

The chain uses TRBV14 and TRBJ1-5; D not resolved. The V gene lost 7 bases and the J gene lost 4 bases, with 14 bases spanning the gap. The germline V gene has CDR1 SGHDN and CDR2 FVKESK. The CDR3 runs 14 residues. The CDR3 nucleotides read TGTGCCAGCATTTTTTGGGGTCGGAATCAGCCCCAGCATTTT. As protein: CASIFWGRNQPQHF.

This rearrangement joins TRBV5-1 to TRBJ2-6; TRBD1 aligns across 8 bases. The CDR3 covers 17 residues. Per germline, CDR1 SGHRS and CDR2 YFSETQ. The V gene end was trimmed by 2 bases and the J gene end by 4 bases; junction bases not matched to a gene: 8. CDR3 coding DNA: TGCGCCAGCAGCTTTACAGGGGGTCTACTAGGGGCCAACGTCCTGACTTTC. Translating gives CASSFTGGLLGANVLTF.

This chain uses TRBV5-4 with TRBJ1-5; D unresolved. V lost 2 bases and J 4 bases, leaving 10 bases between the germline ends. The CDR3 is 14 amino acids. Per germline, CDR1 SGHNT and CDR2 YYREEE (reference sequence). CDR3 region: CASSLPGSNQPQHF. DNA for the CDR3: TGTGCCAGCAGCTTACCTGGCAGTAATCAGCCCCAGCATTTT.

The gene calls are TRBV7-6 and TRBJ2-7; D ambiguous. CDR3 size: 13 residues. In germline, CDR1 is SGHVS, CDR2 FNYEAQ. V was shortened by 4 bases and J by 1 base, with 8 bases between the two germline ends. Here the CDR3 reads CASSSPASYEQYF. CDR3 DNA sequence: TGTGCCAGCAGCTCCCCAGCGTCCTACGAGCAGTACTTC.

This chain uses TRBV11-1 with TRBJ1-1; no clear D. This CDR3 contains 14 residues. Per germline, CDR1 SGHAT and CDR2 FQDESV (reference sequence). V dropped 5 bases and J dropped 1 base, with 11 bases sitting between them. The chain's CDR3 is CASSLNWANTEAFF. CDR3 nucleotides: TGTGCCAGCAGCCTAAACTGGGCGAACACTGAAGCTTTCTTT. Looking up the rest from reference TRBV11-1 and TRBJ1-1 gives the full variable domain: EAEVAQSPRYKITEKSQAVAFWCDPISGHATLYWYRQILGQGPELLVQFQDESVVDDSQLPKDRFSAERLKGVDSTLKIQPAELGDSAMYLCASSLNWANTEAFFGQGTRLTVV.

J is TRBJ1-2 and V is TRBV28, with D possibly TRBD1 on 5 matching bases. The CDR3 covers 14 residues. The V end lost 2 bases, the J end lost 5 bases, and 12 bases lay between the germline ends. Germline V CDR1 and CDR2: MDHEN, SYDVKM. Here the CDR3 DNA reads TGTGCCAGCAGTTTAGGGCAGGGTACATATGGCTACACCTTC. It translates to CASSLGQGTYGYTF.

The CDR3 is CSAREYNEQFF. DNA for the CDR3: TGCAGTGCTAGAGAGTACAATGAGCAGTTCTTC. The V gene is TRBV20-1, the J gene TRBJ2-1; D gene uncertain. Trimming removed 0 bases at V and 4 bases at J, with 1 base between. This CDR3 is 11 amino acids long. CDR1 and CDR2 (germline): DFQATT, SNEGSKA (reference sequence).

J is TRBJ2-1 and V is TRBV5-1; TRBD2 might be the D (7 bases). Germline-derived CDR1 and CDR2 are SGHRS and YFSETQ. The germline V and J ends were trimmed by 4 bases and 4 bases, with 18 bases remaining between them. CDR3 size: 16 residues. Written as DNA, the CDR3 is TGCGCCAGCAGCCAAGGACTAGGGGGTTCTTACAATGAGCAGTTCTTC. Protein sequence: CASSQGLGGSYNEQFF.

This chain connects TRBV27 to TRBJ2-7, with D tentatively TRBD1 (6 bases). Trimming stripped 6 bases from V and 6 bases from J, with 21 bases between. Germline-derived CDR1 and CDR2 are MNHEY and SMNVEV (reference sequence). The CDR3 is 15 residues long. Here the CDR3 reads CASSSQGPTSGEQYF. DNA for the CDR3: TGTGCCAGCAGCTCTCAGGGGCCGACATCGGGCGAGCAGTACTTC.

The V and J genes are TRBV6-5 and TRBJ1-1, with 8 nucleotides matching TRBD1. This CDR3 comprises 14 residues. Germline V gene lookup returns CDR1 MNHEY and CDR2 SVGAGI. J gave up 11 bases and V 5 bases, and 13 bases lay outside the gene matches. CDR3 sequence: CASSPGQGGIAAFF. The CDR3 coding sequence is TGTGCCAGCAGTCCCGGACAGGGTGGGATAGCGGCTTTCTTT.

The chain uses TRBV5-1 and TRBJ2-3; D possibly matches TRBD1 or TRBD2 (5 bases each). Trimming cost V 1 base and J 3 bases, with 12 bases left between them. Germline V gene sequence: CDR1 SGHRS, CDR2 YFSETQ. This CDR3 contains 15 residues. CDR3 sequence reads: CASSLKRGVTDTQYF. CDR3 DNA: TGCGCCAGCAGCTTGAAGAGAGGGGTGACAGATACGCAGTATTTT.

DNA of the CDR3: TGTGCCAGCAGCTTAGGGGACATCGCGAGTGAAACAACCTCCAATGAGCAGTTCTTC. It yields the protein CASSLGDIASETTSNEQFF. V gene TRBV11-2 combines with J gene TRBJ2-1; D may be TRBD1 (6 bases). V dropped 1 base and J dropped 6 bases, with 25 bases sitting between them. CDR1 and CDR2 (germline): SGHAT, FQNNGV. The CDR3 spans 19 residues.

This sequence joins TRBV10-3 and TRBJ2-3; D remains unclear. The CDR3 loop spans 16 amino acids. V lost 6 bases and J lost 5, with 21 bases in between. Germline V lookup: CDR1 ENHRY, CDR2 SYGVKD. CDR3 in amino acids: CAISRVRAGGQDTQYF. In DNA form, the CDR3 reads TGTGCCATCAGCCGAGTCCGCGCAGGTGGTCAAGATACGCAGTATTTT.

This clone came up a few times. The CDR3 nucleotides read TGTGCCAGCAGTCCCCCGAGGGGGTCGGAAAAACTGTTTTTT. Its protein product is CASSPPRGSEKLFF. The chain recombines TRBV28 with TRBJ1-4; the D gene is possibly TRBD1 (6 bases). The CDR3 consists of 14 residues. V was shortened by 5 bases and J by 8 bases, with 15 bases between the two germline ends. CDR1 MDHEN and CDR2 SYDVKM come from the germline V gene.

The DNA of the CDR3 is TGCAGTGCTGGAAAGTTCAATGAGCAGTTCTTC. It codes for CSAGKFNEQFF. The rearrangement links TRBV20-1 to TRBJ2-1; D unresolved. The V end lost 5 bases, the J end lost 6 bases, and 8 bases lay between the germline ends. CDR1 and CDR2 from the germline V gene are DFQATT and SNEGSKA (reference sequence). This CDR3 is built from 11 residues.

This chain uses TRBV19 with TRBJ2-2, with D possibly called TRBD1 or TRBD2 (5 bases each). The CDR3 has 15 amino acids. The germline CDR1 and CDR2 sequences are LNHDA and SQIVND (reference sequence). V lost 5 bases and J lost 4, with 14 bases in between. The CDR3 spells CASSVPGRRTGELFF. DNA for the CDR3: TGTGCCAGTAGTGTCCCGGGACGCCGCACCGGGGAGCTGTTTTTT.

This sequence joins TRBV21-1 and TRBJ2-7; the table gives TRBD1 as D, unverified against the DNA. TRBV21-1 is classified as a pseudogene. The CDR3 length is 17 residues. The chain's CDR3 is CASSGDRDRTRAYEQYF. The CDR3 DNA sequence: TGTGCCAGCAGCGGAGACCGGGACAGAACGCGGGCCTACGAGCAGTACTTC.

The V call is TRBV11-2, the J call TRBJ2-5; TRBD1 matches 11 bases. V shed 7 bases, J shed 5 bases, and the junction held 6 bases outside the gene matches. This CDR3 is built from 14 residues. The germline CDR1 and CDR2 sequences are SGHAT and FQNNGV. The CDR3 nucleotides are TGTGCCAGCACAGGACAGGGGGCGAGGGAGACCCAGTACTTC. Translating it yields CASTGQGARETQYF.

The sample holds one count of this clone. The gene calls are TRBV27 and TRBJ2-2, with 7 bases lining up with TRBD1. J was trimmed by 6 bases and V by 5 bases; bases with no gene match: 9. The germline V gene encodes CDR1 MNHEY and CDR2 SMNVEV (reference sequence). The CDR3 covers 15 residues. CDR3 sequence: CASSADRVVAGELFF. CDR3 nucleotide sequence: TGTGCCAGCAGTGCCGACAGGGTGGTGGCCGGGGAGCTGTTTTTT.

V and J are TRBV6-5 and TRBJ2-7; no reliable D call. The germline gives CDR1 MNHEY, CDR2 SVGAGI. The CDR3 is made up of 13 amino acids. V lost 5 bases and J 5 bases, leaving 13 bases between the germline ends. In nucleotides, the CDR3 is TGTGCCAGCAGTCTCAGTGGGCTGGACGAGCAGTACTTC. It is translated as CASSLSGLDEQYF.